Below are 22 T cell receptor beta chains sequenced from a single sample in a study of early T cells in non-severe SARS-CoV-2 infection. TCRdb called the 5' RACE reads again in MiXCR, with one record for every CDR3 protein. The data contain about 76,000 distinct CDR3 sequences, roughly 12% of them singletons. Sequencing input: whole blood. Receptor source: an adult who was a healthcare worker with PCR-confirmed SARS-CoV-2 infection or an uninfected control (not recorded which).

The chain is built from TRBV30 and TRBJ2-2; D gene uncertain. This CDR3 comprises 11 residues. Per germline, CDR1 GTSNPN and CDR2 SVGIG (reference sequence). V lost 2 bases, J lost 7 bases, and 5 bases lay in between. DNA for the CDR3: TGTGCCTGGAGTAGGGTCGGGGAGCTGTTTTTT. This codes for CAWSRVGELFF.

This chain uses TRBV7-2 with TRBJ2-1; D perhaps matches TRBD2 (6 bases). CDR1 is SGHTA and CDR2 is FQGNSA in the germline V gene. The CDR3 is 14 residues long. The V and J ends lost 5 bases and 4 bases respectively, with 12 bases between them. The CDR3 here is CASSPHGLYNEQFF. The CDR3 region has the DNA TGTGCCAGCAGCCCACATGGACTATACAATGAGCAGTTCTTC.

This clonotype was recorded a few times. For the CDR3, the DNA is TGTGCCAGCAGCATGGGAGGGAAGTACACTGAAGCTTTCTTT. Amino acid sequence: CASSMGGKYTEAFF. The chain is built from TRBV6-6 and TRBJ1-1; no clear D. Trimming shortened V by 6 bases and J by 3 bases, and 14 bases separated the two germline ends. Germline V gene lookup returns CDR1 MNHNY and CDR2 SVGAGI (reference sequence). This CDR3 has 14 amino acids.

This clonotype has just a few counts. The chain employs TRBV21-1 and TRBJ2-7; the table assigns TRBD1, which was not confirmed against the DNA. TRBV21-1 is listed as a pseudogene. This CDR3 is built from 17 residues. The CDR3: CASSRLPGQPSTYEQYF. The CDR3 bases are TGTGCCAGCAGCAGGCTCCCGGGACAGCCTTCGACCTACGAGCAGTACTTC.

V is TRBV10-2 and J is TRBJ1-1; the D is unclear. Germline CDR1 and CDR2: WSHSY and SAAADI. This CDR3 is built from 13 residues. Trimming pared 7 bases from V and 10 bases from J, leaving 19 bases between. The CDR3 here is CASMETQVLGAFF. CDR3 coding DNA: TGCGCCAGCATGGAGACCCAGGTACTGGGAGCTTTCTTT.

The chain links TRBV30 to TRBJ2-2; no firm D call. The CDR3 contains 13 residues. Germline V lookup: CDR1 GTSNPN, CDR2 SVGIG (reference sequence). Trimming removed 1 base at V and 5 bases at J, with 8 bases between. The CDR3 nucleotides are TGTGCCTGGAGTGGATATCAGACCGGGGAGCTGTTTTTT. Its protein is CAWSGYQTGELFF.

This clonotype was observed a single time. A much larger clone lies a single base off, so this may be a read error. The gene calls are TRBV5-1 and TRBJ1-4; 10 bases line up with TRBD1. V shed 4 bases and J 0 bases; nucleotides not matched to a gene: 9. Germline CDR1 and CDR2: SGHRS and YFSETQ. The CDR3 has 18 residues. The CDR3 DNA reads as TGCGCCAGCAGCCCCGGACAGGGGGGGTTTGCAACTAATGAAAAACTGTTTTTT. Translation gives CASSPGQGGFATNEKLFF.

This chain uses TRBV12-3 or TRBV12-4 with TRBJ2-2, with a tentative D call TRBD1 (6 bases). The CDR3 has 15 residues. V was clipped by 3 bases and J by 7 bases, with 15 bases between them. The CDR3 sequence: CASSLVSGARGELFF. The CDR3 DNA is TGTGCCAGCAGTTTGGTGTCAGGGGCTCGCGGGGAGCTGTTTTTT.

Many counts were recorded for this clonotype. This chain uses TRBV11-2 with TRBJ1-4, with D possibly being TRBD1 (6 bases). Germline CDR1 is SGHAT and CDR2 is FQNNGV. The CDR3 totals 13 residues. The V and J ends lost 5 bases and 5 bases respectively, with 9 bases between them. The CDR3 sequence: CASSRDRNEKLFF. CDR3 nucleotides: TGTGCCAGCAGCCGCGACAGGAATGAAAAACTGTTTTTT.

The rearrangement uses TRBV4-2 and TRBJ2-1; D remains ambiguous. Germline CDR1 LGHNA, CDR2 YNFKEQ. Between the trimmed V and J ends, which lost 2 bases and 6 bases, there was a span of 11 bases. The CDR3 consists of 14 residues. The CDR3 protein is CASSQTDWGNEQFF. The CDR3 DNA follows: TGTGCCAGCAGCCAAACCGACTGGGGCAATGAGCAGTTCTTC.

There are a few counts of this clonotype. The chain carries TRBV5-1 and TRBJ2-7, with a possible D match to TRBD1 (5 bases). The ends were cut back, 5 bases at V and 3 bases at J, with 9 bases in the middle. The length of the CDR3 is 12 residues. The germline CDR1 and CDR2 sequences are SGHRS and YFSETQ. The DNA for the CDR3 is TGCGCCAGCAGTCGCGACAGCTACGAGCAGTACTTC. As protein: CASSRDSYEQYF.

This clonotype was observed a handful of times. The V and J genes are TRBV18 and TRBJ2-5; TRBD2 aligns across 11 bases. This CDR3 is built from 17 residues. CDR1 and CDR2 from the germline V gene are KGHSH and LQKENI. Losses at the gene ends were 4 bases for V and 1 base for J; bases not matched to a gene: 8. The CDR3 protein is CASSRPSSGRTQETQYF. The CDR3 nucleotides read TGTGCCAGCTCACGGCCCTCTAGCGGGAGGACCCAAGAGACCCAGTACTTC.

The CDR3 DNA follows: TGTGCCAGCAGTTTTATGGTAGCTGAGACCCAGTACTTC. The encoded protein is CASSFMVAETQYF. The J gene is TRBJ2-5, the V gene TRBV28; D ambiguous. CDR3 size: 13 residues. Germline CDR1 MDHEN, CDR2 SYDVKM. Trimming took off 3 bases at V and 5 bases at J, with 10 bases between the two ends.

The sample holds many counts of this clonotype. This chain uses TRBV6-6 with TRBJ2-7; D uncertain. Looked up from germline, CDR1 is MNHNY and CDR2 is SVGAGI (reference sequence). The CDR3 contains 15 residues. The V gene lost 5 bases and the J gene lost 6 bases, with 20 bases spanning the gap. CDR3 in amino acids: CASSPLGLGSTEQYF. The DNA of the CDR3 is TGTGCCAGCAGTCCCCTCGGGCTAGGATCCACCGAGCAGTACTTC.

The gene calls are TRBV7-2 and TRBJ2-5; 9 bases are a match to TRBD1. CDR1 and CDR2 (germline): SGHTA, FQGNSA. The length of the CDR3 is 17 residues. V shed 0 bases and J 1 base; nucleotides not matched to a gene: 6. CDR3: CASSLAPGTGSQETQYF. The CDR3, as DNA: TGTGCCAGCAGCTTAGCGCCCGGGACAGGGTCCCAAGAGACCCAGTACTTC.

This clonotype showed up just a few times. The rearrangement links TRBV18 to TRBJ2-3; 7 bases fit TRBD2. CDR1 KGHSH and CDR2 LQKENI come from the germline V gene. The CDR3 consists of 15 residues. Losses at the gene ends were 6 bases for V and 2 bases for J; bases not matched to a gene: 8. CDR3 loop: CASSSPGRTTDTQYF. For the CDR3, the DNA is TGTGCCAGCTCCTCCCCCGGGAGGACCACAGATACGCAGTATTTT.

This clonotype has at least ten counts. V is TRBV5-5 and J is TRBJ2-4; D tentatively fits TRBD1 or TRBD2 (7 bases each). The length of the CDR3 is 16 residues. Germline loops: CDR1 SGHKS, CDR2 YYEKEE (reference sequence). V was pared by 4 bases and J by 0 bases, with 14 bases between. The CDR3 DNA reads TGTGCCAGCAGCCCCCAGGGGGGGCGAGCCAAAAACATTCAGTACTTC. This sequence encodes CASSPQGGRAKNIQYF.

This clonotype was seen repeatedly, ten times or more. The chain recombines TRBV3-1 with TRBJ2-3; D ambiguous. Between the trimmed V and J ends, which lost 3 bases and 5 bases, there was a span of 6 bases. The CDR3 covers 12 residues. Germline-derived CDR1 and CDR2 are LGHDT and YNNKEL (reference sequence). The CDR3 nucleotides read TGTGCCAGCAGCCAGAACAAAGATACGCAGTATTTT. This translates into CASSQNKDTQYF.

This clonotype was seen many times. The chain joins TRBV7-3 to TRBJ2-2; a possible D gene is TRBD2 (5 bases). Germline V gene data show CDR1 as SGHTA and CDR2 as FQGTGA. Trimming cost V 2 bases and J 5 bases, with 12 bases left between them. The CDR3 loop spans 15 amino acids. As DNA, the CDR3 is TGTGCCAGCAGCTTAGACCTAAGAGGGACCGGGGAGCTGTTTTTT. It translates to CASSLDLRGTGELFF.

In this sample, this clonotype turned up many times. V gene TRBV20-1 combines with J gene TRBJ2-7; no reliable D call. Germline V CDR1 and CDR2: DFQATT, SNEGSKA (reference sequence). The CDR3 contains 14 residues. The V gene lost 1 base and the J gene lost 2 bases, with 12 bases spanning the gap. Here the CDR3 DNA reads TGCAGTGCTAGAGTCGCGGACCACCCCTACGAGCAGTACTTC. Protein: CSARVADHPYEQYF.

The chain uses TRBV12-3 or TRBV12-4 and TRBJ2-3; tentatively, D is TRBD1 or TRBD2 (5 bases each). The CDR3 sequence is 14 residues long. Trimming cost V 1 base and J 9 bases, with 14 bases left between them. The CDR3 reads CASSLGDLLKTQYF. The CDR3 DNA reads as TGTGCCAGCAGTTTAGGGGACCTCTTGAAGACGCAGTATTTT.

This clonotype was seen a few times. The chain joins TRBV20-1 to TRBJ2-7; D might be TRBD1 or TRBD2, each matching 5 bases. This CDR3 region has 15 residues. V gave up 5 bases and J gave up 1 base, with 18 bases separating them. The germline CDR1 and CDR2 sequences are DFQATT and SNEGSKA (reference sequence). For the CDR3, the DNA is TGCAGTGCTTCTGAGGGGACCTATATATCCTACGAGCAGTACTTC. Translated, it gives CSASEGTYISYEQYF.